These 17 T cell receptor beta chains came from one sample sequenced in a study of shared clonotypes between healthy human individuals (dated by TCRdb to 2019 to 2021). The library was obtained by the immunoSEQ multiplex PCR assay. Held by TCRdb, this immuneACCESS table contains in-frame sequences only and omits some clones. Under half of the omission traces to an unresolved V gene where checked; the cause of the rest is unknown. This sample has hundreds of thousands of clones in its table, and around 67% of those were observed once. The top ten clones comprise roughly 1.7% of the sample. Sequencing used memory CD4+ T cells sorted from blood. Reading the label with the study, this specimen's cell subset or site is: CD45RA-negative fraction. These receptor sequences come from a woman aged 25 to 39 in good health.

The chain couples TRBV5-1 to TRBJ2-1; tentatively, D is TRBD1 or TRBD2 (5 bases each). The CDR3 is 11 amino acids. V lost 4 bases and J lost 9, with 8 bases in between. Germline CDR1 reads SGHRS; CDR2 reads YFSETQ. CDR3 coding DNA: TGCGCCAGCAGCGGGGGAATTGAGCAGTTCTTC. It translates to CASSGGIEQFF.

Written as DNA, the CDR3 is TGTGCCAGCAGTGAAATTCGTGGGGCGGGAGGACCCCGCGATACGCAGTATTTT. This codes for CASSEIRGAGGPRDTQYF. This chain connects TRBV2 to TRBJ2-3; TRBD2 matches at 8 bases. Germline trimming cut 2 bases from V and 6 bases from J; bases unmatched to any gene: 16. CDR1 and CDR2 from the germline V gene are SNHLY and FYNNEI. This CDR3 region has 18 residues. Filled out from reference TRBV2 and TRBJ2-3, the complete variable domain reads EPEVTQTPSHQVTQMGQEVILRCVPISNHLYFYWYRQILGQKVEFLVSFYNNEISEKSEIFDDQFSVERPDGSNFTLKIRSTKLEDSAMYFCASSEIRGAGGPRDTQYFGPGTRLTVL.

This rearrangement joins TRBV4-1 to TRBJ1-2, with D tentatively TRBD1 (5 bases). This CDR3 spans 15 amino acids. Germline lookup yields CDR1 MGHRA and CDR2 YSYEKL. The V and J ends lost 0 bases and 2 bases respectively, with 10 bases between them. For the CDR3, the DNA is TGCGCCAGCAGCCAAGAGGAACGGGGGAACTATGGCTACACCTTC. Residues: CASSQEERGNYGYTF.

This clone was seen a handful of times. The same CDR3 also results from other DNA sequences found in this sample. The rearrangement joins TRBV6-1 to TRBJ1-4, with TRBD1 matching 9 bases. This CDR3 spans 15 amino acids. Germline-derived CDR1 and CDR2 are MNHNS and SASEGT. V trimming: 5 bases; J trimming: 8 bases; junction bases outside the gene matches: 9. Here the CDR3 reads CASSTRQGGGEKLFF. The CDR3 nucleotides read TGTGCCAGCAGTACACGACAGGGGGGAGGGGAAAAACTGTTTTTT.

The chain recombines TRBV6-1 with TRBJ2-7; tentative D call: TRBD1 (6 bases). Per germline, CDR1 MNHNS and CDR2 SASEGT. CDR3 size: 15 residues. V was trimmed by 0 bases and J by 2 bases, leaving 11 bases between them. The CDR3: CASSEARQVAYEQYF. CDR3 DNA sequence: TGTGCCAGCAGTGAAGCCCGACAGGTAGCCTACGAGCAGTACTTC.

This clone has a single count. The rearrangement joins TRBV7-8 to TRBJ2-7; a weak D match, TRBD1 (6 bases). Germline values: CDR1 SGHVS, CDR2 FQNEAQ. The CDR3 length is 13 residues. The V gene lost 5 bases and the J gene lost 2 bases, with 10 bases spanning the gap. CDR3 residues: CASSQQGTYEQYF. The CDR3 nucleotides read TGTGCCAGCAGCCAACAGGGCACCTACGAGCAGTACTTC.

The chain links TRBV27 to TRBJ2-7; D is possibly TRBD1 (5 bases). The V end lost 10 bases, the J end lost 6 bases, and 28 bases lay between the germline ends. CDR3 length: 16 amino acids. CDR1 MNHEY and CDR2 SMNVEV come from the germline V gene (reference sequence). Here the CDR3 DNA reads TGTGCCAATCAGGGAAAGAAGGCACCTACCGGGTCCGAGCAGTACTTC. Translation: CANQGKKAPTGSEQYF.

Remarks on this clone: Other DNA sequences in this sample translate to the same CDR3. V usage is TRBV5-1 and J usage is TRBJ1-3; 7 bases align to TRBD1. V shed 3 bases and J 0 bases; nucleotides not matched to a gene: 0. CDR3 length: 14 residues. CDR1 is SGHRS and CDR2 is YFSETQ in the germline V gene. CDR3: CASSSGGSGNTIYF. As DNA, the CDR3 is TGCGCCAGCAGCTCAGGGGGCTCTGGAAACACCATATATTTT.

The chain has TRBV6-1 and TRBJ2-7; D is uncertain. V shed 1 base and J shed 3 bases, with 16 bases lying between them. Germline V gene data show CDR1 as MNHNS and CDR2 as SASEGT. The CDR3 runs to 16 residues. The CDR3 sequence is CASSEGEWQEYYEQYF. CDR3 nucleotides: TGTGCCAGCAGTGAAGGGGAATGGCAGGAATACTACGAGCAGTACTTC.

This chain connects TRBV6-1 to TRBJ1-5, with no clear D. V shed 4 bases and J shed 5 bases, with 12 bases lying between them. This CDR3 is built from 14 residues. CDR1 MNHNS and CDR2 SASEGT come from the germline V gene. Here the CDR3 reads CASSALDTYQPQHF. The CDR3 DNA follows: TGTGCCAGCAGTGCACTAGACACCTATCAGCCCCAGCATTTT.

This clone was observed a few times. J is TRBJ2-5 and V is TRBV7-2; possible D gene TRBD2, 5 bases. This CDR3 spans 13 amino acids. CDR1 is SGHTA and CDR2 is FQGNSA in the germline V gene. V shed 5 bases and J shed 7 bases, with 14 bases lying between them. CDR3 protein: CASSDYLRATQYF. The CDR3 DNA is TGTGCCAGCAGCGACTACCTAAGGGCGACCCAGTACTTC.

The V call is TRBV30, the J call TRBJ2-1; 7 bases fit TRBD2. Trimming removed 2 bases from V and 2 bases from J; junction bases left unmatched: 9. This CDR3 contains 16 residues. The germline V gene encodes CDR1 GTSNPN and CDR2 SVGIG (reference sequence). Here the CDR3 reads CAWSTPTGGTYNEQFF. The CDR3, as DNA: TGTGCCTGGAGTACCCCGACGGGGGGTACCTACAATGAGCAGTTCTTC. The variable domain in full, completed from reference TRBV30 and TRBJ2-1, reads SQTIHQWPATLVQPVGSPLSLECTVEGTSNPNLYWYRQAAGRGLQLLFYSVGIGQISSEVPQNLSASRPQDRQFILSSKKLLLSDSGFYLCAWSTPTGGTYNEQFFGPGTRLTVL.

V gene TRBV19 combines with J gene TRBJ2-2; D might be TRBD1 (6 bases). The CDR3 sequence is 15 residues long. Germline CDR1 is LNHDA and CDR2 is SQIVND (reference sequence). The ends were cut back, 7 bases at V and 0 bases at J, with 12 bases in the middle. The CDR3 reads CASTLQGTNTGELFF. CDR3 nucleotides: TGTGCCAGTACCTTACAGGGTACGAACACCGGGGAGCTGTTTTTT.

Only a few counts were recorded for this clone. This chain uses TRBV11-2 with TRBJ1-1; D gene uncertain. This CDR3 has 12 amino acids. V was clipped by 2 bases and J by 2 bases, with 3 bases between them. The germline V gene encodes CDR1 SGHAT and CDR2 FQNNGV. The CDR3 nucleotides read TGTGCCAGCAGCTTATATAACACTGAAGCTTTCTTT. The encoded protein is CASSLYNTEAFF.

The chain links TRBV23-1 to TRBJ2-2, with TRBD1 matching over 10 bases. TRBV23-1 counts as an open reading frame of uncertain function. The CDR3 runs 18 residues. V shed 0 bases, J shed 6 bases, and the junction held 10 bases outside the gene matches. CDR3 region: CASSQSIGDRGRPGELFF. In DNA, the CDR3 is TGCGCCAGCAGTCAATCCATTGGAGACAGGGGGCGCCCCGGGGAGCTGTTTTTT.

The chain has TRBV6-1 and TRBJ1-1, with unresolved D. CDR1 and CDR2 from the germline V gene are MNHNS and SASEGT. V lost 7 bases to trimming and J lost 1 base, with 10 bases between them. The CDR3 has 13 amino acids. This chain's CDR3 is CASIQTRNTEAFF. The CDR3 nucleotides read TGTGCCAGCATCCAGACACGGAACACTGAAGCTTTCTTT.

The chain has TRBV5-6 and TRBJ2-3; 8 nucleotides match TRBD1. This CDR3 is 15 amino acids long. The V segment lost 0 bases and the J segment 5 bases; nucleotides outside the gene matches: 5. Germline V lookup: CDR1 SGHDT, CDR2 YYEEEE. The CDR3 protein is CASSLVQGAVDTQYF. The CDR3 DNA sequence: TGTGCCAGCAGCTTGGTTCAGGGGGCGGTAGATACGCAGTATTTT.